This passage covers 9 T cell receptor beta chains from one sample sequenced in a study of cytomegalovirus exposure and HLA in healthy donors. 60 Vbeta and 13 Jbeta primers were used in PCR. Only in-frame clones appear in the TCRdb table, and some are missing; sequencing was by immunoSEQ multiplex PCR. Of 120,000 or so clones in the sample, roughly 80% were seen once. The sequencing input was PBMCs. The receptor set was obtained from a man between 18 and 29 years old in good health and CMV-seronegative.

In regard to this clone: Other DNA sequences of this sample code for an identical CDR3. The chain combines TRBV7-2 with TRBJ1-3; D not certain. CDR3 size: 14 residues. Germline lookup yields CDR1 SGHTA and CDR2 FQGNSA. The ends were cut back, 3 bases at V and 0 bases at J, with 6 bases in the middle. The CDR3 DNA is TGTGCCAGCAGCTTGGGAGGCTCTGGAAACACCATATATTTT. Translated: CASSLGGSGNTIYF.

V usage is TRBV5-1 and J usage is TRBJ2-5; 8 nucleotides agree with TRBD1. The J call may be wrong; the DNA end is better matched by TRBJ2-7. CDR3 length: 14 amino acids. The V gene's germline CDR1 is SGHRS and CDR2 YFSETQ. CDR3 bases: TGCGCCAGCAGTCGTACAGGGGGCTCCTACGAGCAGTACTTC. Its protein is CASSRTGGSYEQYF.

As DNA, the CDR3 is TGTGCCAGCAGCAAAGCCAAGGGAGGCAATCAGCCCCAGCATTTT. Its translation: CASSKAKGGNQPQHF. This rearrangement joins TRBV21-1 to TRBJ1-5. TRBV21-1 is classified as a pseudogene. The CDR3 has 15 amino acids.

The chain employs TRBV5-4 and TRBJ2-5; 8 bases align to TRBD1. The CDR3 covers 15 residues. V was pared by 0 bases and J by 5 bases, with 6 bases of the junction left unmatched. Germline V gene data show CDR1 as SGHNT and CDR2 as YYREEE (reference sequence). CDR3 nucleotide sequence: TGTGCCAGCAGCTTGGCCGCAGGGGGCACGGAGACCCAGTACTTC. It specifies CASSLAAGGTETQYF. Supplemented by reference TRBV5-4 and TRBJ2-5, the full variable domain reads ETGVTQSPTHLIKTRGQQVTLRCSSQSGHNTVSWYQQALGQGPQFIFQYYREEENGRGNFPPRFSGLQFPNYSSELNVNALELDDSALYLCASSLAAGGTETQYFGPGTRLLVL.

In the case of this clone: Other DNA sequences within the sample encode an identical CDR3. The V call is TRBV27, the J call TRBJ1-1, with 7 positions matching TRBD1. V shed 6 bases and J 0 bases; nucleotides not matched to a gene: 7. The CDR3 sequence is 15 residues long. Germline V CDR1 and CDR2: MNHEY, SMNVEV (reference sequence). The CDR3 DNA sequence: TGTGCCAGCAGCCCAACGGGGACAGTGAACACTGAAGCTTTCTTT. This encodes CASSPTGTVNTEAFF.

V and J are TRBV5-4 and TRBJ1-1; TRBD1 is a possible D gene (6 bases). This CDR3 is built from 14 residues. V was cut by 4 bases and J by 0 bases, with 10 bases left in between. Germline loops: CDR1 SGHNT, CDR2 YYREEE (reference sequence). Written as DNA, the CDR3 is TGTGCCAGCAGCGACGGACAGATGAACACTGAAGCTTTCTTT. Its translation: CASSDGQMNTEAFF.

V gene TRBV6-5 combines with J gene TRBJ2-3; 7 bases are shared with TRBD2. The CDR3 is made up of 13 amino acids. The germline gives CDR1 MNHEY, CDR2 SVGAGI. The trim removed 6 bases at V and 8 bases at J, leaving 8 bases unmatched. Written as DNA, the CDR3 is TGTGCCAGCAGCCTTACCTTAGCGGGTACGCAGTATTTT. Protein product: CASSLTLAGTQYF.

This sequence joins TRBV10-3 and TRBJ1-4; 8 bases are a match to TRBD1. V was pared by 3 bases and J by 7 bases, with 7 bases of the junction left unmatched. The CDR3 totals 15 residues. Germline-derived CDR1 and CDR2 are ENHRY and SYGVKD. CDR3 loop: CAISEHQGAGEKLFF. For the CDR3, the DNA is TGTGCCATCAGTGAACATCAGGGGGCGGGTGAAAAACTGTTTTTT.

The sample holds one count of this clone. The gene calls are TRBV19 and TRBJ1-1; 8 bases map to TRBD1. V shed 9 bases and J 0 bases; nucleotides not matched to a gene: 12. Germline V gene data show CDR1 as LNHDA and CDR2 as SQIVND (reference sequence). The CDR3 extends over 16 amino acids. CDR3 loop: CASADRGLKMNTEAFF. In DNA form, the CDR3 reads TGTGCCAGCGCTGACAGGGGCCTTAAAATGAACACTGAAGCTTTCTTT.